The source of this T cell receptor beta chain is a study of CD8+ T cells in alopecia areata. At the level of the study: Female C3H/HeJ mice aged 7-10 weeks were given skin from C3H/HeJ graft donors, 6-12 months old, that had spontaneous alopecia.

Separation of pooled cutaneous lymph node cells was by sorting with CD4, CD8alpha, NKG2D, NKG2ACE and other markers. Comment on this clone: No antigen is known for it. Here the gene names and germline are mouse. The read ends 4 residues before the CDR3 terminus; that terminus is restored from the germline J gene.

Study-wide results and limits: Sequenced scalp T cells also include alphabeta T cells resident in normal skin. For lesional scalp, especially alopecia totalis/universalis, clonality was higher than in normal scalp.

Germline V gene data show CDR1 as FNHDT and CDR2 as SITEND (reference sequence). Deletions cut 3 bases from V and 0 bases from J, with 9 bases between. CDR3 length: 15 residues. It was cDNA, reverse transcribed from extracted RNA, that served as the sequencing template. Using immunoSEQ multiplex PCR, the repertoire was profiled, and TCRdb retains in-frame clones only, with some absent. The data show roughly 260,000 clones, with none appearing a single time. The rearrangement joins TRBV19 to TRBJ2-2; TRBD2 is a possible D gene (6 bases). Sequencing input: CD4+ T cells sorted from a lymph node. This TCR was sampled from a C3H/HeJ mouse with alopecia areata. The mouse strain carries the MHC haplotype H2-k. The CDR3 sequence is CASSKGTPNTGQLYF. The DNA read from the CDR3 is TGTGCCAGCAGTAAAGGGACTCCAAACACCGGG.